Each of the 22 T cell receptor beta chains below was sequenced from the same sample in a study of Graves' ophthalmopathy and Graves' hyperthyroidism (dated by TCRdb to 2016 to 2018). The reads were generated on an Illumina HiSeq 2000. For repertoire sequencing, TCR beta CDR3 regions were amplified from RNA transcripts. HTBI primers and the Qiagen OneStep RT-PCR kit were used in a first-round RT-PCR, which was followed by a second-round multiplex PCR, size selection and purification. TCRdb trimmed public reads at Q25 via fastp, called clones via MiXCR and kept in-frame beta chains. One record per CDR3 amino acid sequence lists the most common genes and DNA. Recorded for this sample are about 220,000 distinct CDR3 sequences; under 25% of them occurred a single time. Of the sample, around 40% is held by the ten largest clones. Sequencing was done on a sample of peripheral blood. Receptors were obtained from a woman aged 45-65 years with Graves' ophthalmopathy. Donor details come from another sample of the same person, matched by shared clones.

Ten or more counts support this clonotype. As DNA, the CDR3 is TGCGCCAGCAGCCAAGCGGCGGGTGTGAACACTGAAGCTTTCTTT. Translating it yields CASSQAAGVNTEAFF. The V call is TRBV4-1, the J call TRBJ1-1; the D is unclear. The germline V and J ends were trimmed by 1 base and 0 bases, with 9 bases remaining between them. CDR1 is MGHRA, CDR2 YSYEKL, per germline. The CDR3 runs to 15 residues.

This clonotype occurred many times. The chain links TRBV12-3 or TRBV12-4 to TRBJ2-5; 14 positions match TRBD2. The CDR3 has 15 residues. V lost 3 bases and J lost 4; bases outside the gene matches: 1. DNA for the CDR3: TGTGCCAGCAGTTTTGGACTAGCGGGAGGAGAGACCCAGTACTTC. Residues: CASSFGLAGGETQYF.

This clonotype was detected ten times or more. The rearrangement uses TRBV20-1 and TRBJ2-7, with 10 bases fitting TRBD1. After removal of 2 bases from V and 9 bases from J, the junction contained 16 bases not matched to a gene. CDR3 length: 16 amino acids. Germline V gives CDR1 DFQATT, CDR2 SNEGSKA (reference sequence). DNA for the CDR3: TGCAGTGCTAGAAGCCCCCTCGTGGGACAGGGGATAGGGCAGTACTTC. Its protein is CSARSPLVGQGIGQYF.

Points on this clonotype: At one end, the junction sequence differs from germline, possibly due to a read error. The rearrangement links TRBV5-1 to TRBJ2-5; 9 bases agree with TRBD2. The CDR3 totals 13 residues. Germline CDR1 reads SGHRS; CDR2 reads YFSETQ. This chain's CDR3 is CARSLAGLETQYF. The CDR3 DNA follows: TGCGCCAGAAGCCTAGCGGGATTGGAGACACAGTACTTC. Based on the CDR3 plus reference TRBV5-1 and TRBJ2-5, the full variable domain is KAGVTQTPRYLIKTRGQQVTLSCSPISGHRSVSWYQQTPGQGLQFLFEYFSETQRNKGNFPGRFSGRQFSNSRSEMNVSTLELGDSALYLCARSLAGLETQYFGPGTRLLVL.

This clonotype was detected many times. This rearrangement joins TRBV6-1 to TRBJ1-1; maybe TRBD1 (5 bases). Germline V gene sequence: CDR1 MNHNS, CDR2 SASEGT. The CDR3 is made up of 13 amino acids. Between the trimmed V and J ends, which lost 11 bases and 4 bases, there was a span of 17 bases. CDR3: CAGSRGRGTEAFF. CDR3 in DNA: TGTGCCGGCTCGAGGGGTAGGGGCACTGAAGCTTTCTTT.

The chain uses TRBV12-3 or TRBV12-4 and TRBJ1-1; D is unresolved. Deletions cut 5 bases from V and 9 bases from J, with 22 bases between. This CDR3 contains 15 residues. CDR3 region: CASSPETINALQAFF. CDR3 bases: TGTGCCAGCAGTCCCGAGACGATCAACGCACTACAAGCTTTCTTT.

The gene calls are TRBV24-1 and TRBJ2-7, with 11 bases matching TRBD2. The CDR3 loop spans 13 amino acids. Losses at the gene ends were 4 bases for V and 11 bases for J; bases not matched to a gene: 6. In germline, CDR1 is KGHDR, CDR2 SFDVKD. This CDR3 reads CATSDHSLAGEYF. The CDR3 DNA follows: TGTGCCACCAGTGACCACTCACTAGCGGGGGAGTACTTC.

J is TRBJ1-1 and V is TRBV20-1, with D uncertain. The germline V gene has CDR1 DFQATT and CDR2 SNEGSKA (reference sequence). Between the trimmed V and J ends, which lost 5 bases and 3 bases, there was a span of 19 bases. CDR3 length equals 15 residues. CDR3 nucleotides: TGCAGTGCTCACCCTGACACCCAGGTAGACACTGAAGCTTTCTTT. It codes for CSAHPDTQVDTEAFF.

This clonotype was counted ten times or more. V and J are TRBV11-2 and TRBJ1-6; D call uncertain. The CDR3 totals 14 residues. Germline values: CDR1 SGHAT, CDR2 FQNNGV. Trimming left V 5 bases short and J 9 bases short, with 14 bases between. The CDR3 is CASSLQRFGSPLHF. The CDR3 DNA follows: TGTGCCAGCAGCCTGCAGAGGTTTGGTTCACCCCTCCACTTT.

This clonotype was observed at least ten times. The rearrangement links TRBV2 to TRBJ2-7; D not certain. Trimming stripped 8 bases from V and 0 bases from J, with 14 bases between. CDR1 is SNHLY and CDR2 is FYNNEI in the germline V gene. This CDR3 has 14 residues. CDR3 region: CASLRSNVSYEQYF. Written as DNA, the CDR3 is TGTGCCAGCCTTAGATCCAATGTCTCCTACGAGCAGTACTTC.

This clonotype has only a few counts. At one end, the junction sequence differs from germline, possibly due to a read error. This chain joins TRBV5-1 and TRBJ1-1; TRBD1 agrees at 7 bases. Germline V gene data show CDR1 as SGHRS and CDR2 as YFSETQ. The length of the CDR3 is 16 residues. The CDR3 region is CASSLNRGPGNSEAFF. The CDR3, as DNA: TGCGCCAGCAGCTTGAACAGGGGACCCGGGAACTCTGAAGCTTTCTTT.

This clonotype was counted at least ten times. V is TRBV12-3 or TRBV12-4 and J is TRBJ2-2; 12 nucleotides agree with TRBD2. This CDR3 has 13 residues. V lost 5 bases, J lost 10 bases, and 2 bases stayed unmatched. CDR3 bases: TGTGCCAGCAGTCCTAGCGGGAGGGCGGAGCTGTTTTTT. Translated, it gives CASSPSGRAELFF.

This clonotype has ten or more counts. The chain recombines TRBV5-1 with TRBJ1-2; D unclear. Germline CDR1 and CDR2: SGHRS and YFSETQ. The CDR3 totals 14 residues. Trimming removed 0 bases at V and 4 bases at J, with 10 bases between. CDR3 amino acids: CASSLDSYFYGYTF. Here the CDR3 DNA reads TGCGCCAGCAGCTTGGACAGTTACTTCTATGGCTACACCTTC. Drawing the rest from reference TRBV5-1 and TRBJ1-2, the complete variable domain is KAGVTQTPRYLIKTRGQQVTLSCSPISGHRSVSWYQQTPGQGLQFLFEYFSETQRNKGNFPGRFSGRQFSNSRSEMNVSTLELGDSALYLCASSLDSYFYGYTFGSGTRLTVV.

A few counts support this clonotype. The chain recombines TRBV3-1 with TRBJ1-1, with a possible D match to TRBD1 (5 bases). CDR1 and CDR2 from the germline V gene are LGHDT and YNNKEL (reference sequence). Deletions cut 1 base from V and 5 bases from J, with 11 bases between. The CDR3 has 14 amino acids. Here the CDR3 DNA reads TGTGCCAGCAGCCAAGCGGGGCCGCAGACTGAAGCTTTCTTT. Protein: CASSQAGPQTEAFF.

There are many counts of this clonotype. The chain couples TRBV7-2 to TRBJ1-1; D is ambiguous. Germline values: CDR1 SGHTA, CDR2 FQGNSA. There are 13 residues in the CDR3. The V and J ends lost 0 bases and 3 bases respectively, with 5 bases between them. CDR3 sequence reads: CASSLAEDTEAFF. In nucleotides, the CDR3 is TGTGCCAGCAGCTTAGCGGAGGACACTGAAGCTTTCTTT.

The J gene is TRBJ2-5, the V gene TRBV11-2; 8 positions match TRBD2. The CDR3 spans 13 residues. Germline CDR1 reads SGHAT; CDR2 reads FQNNGV. Unmatched junction bases numbered 3, after V lost 5 bases and J lost 4 bases. CDR3 amino acids: CASSMGLGETQYF. CDR3 nucleotides: TGTGCCAGCAGCATGGGACTAGGAGAGACCCAGTACTTC.

The chain couples TRBV7-9 to TRBJ1-6; TRBD1 is a possible D gene (6 bases). The CDR3 spans 18 residues. Germline assignment: CDR1 SEHNR and CDR2 FQNEAQ (reference sequence). V was trimmed by 5 bases and J by 0 bases, leaving 17 bases between them. The CDR3 DNA is TGTGCCAGCAGCAATCCGGGACAACTTAGCTCCTATAATTCACCCCTCCACTTT. This translates into CASSNPGQLSSYNSPLHF.

The table lists this clonotype with many counts. The chain couples TRBV27 to TRBJ2-7; 10 bases are shared with TRBD2. With V trimmed by 5 bases and J by 5 bases, 6 bases remained unmatched. Germline lookup yields CDR1 MNHEY and CDR2 SMNVEV (reference sequence). The CDR3 totals 14 residues. The CDR3 loop reads CASSQGLARDEQYF. The CDR3 coding sequence is TGTGCCAGCAGTCAGGGACTAGCGAGGGACGAGCAGTACTTC.

Many counts were recorded for this clonotype. The chain has TRBV7-9 and TRBJ2-7; a weak D match, TRBD1 (6 bases). V dropped 6 bases and J dropped 6 bases, with 15 bases sitting between them. Per germline, CDR1 SEHNR and CDR2 FQNEAQ (reference sequence). This CDR3 region has 13 residues. The chain's CDR3 is CASRPTGLGEQYF. In nucleotides, the CDR3 is TGTGCCAGCAGACCTACAGGGTTGGGCGAGCAGTACTTC.

Here the CDR3 reads CAISDRGLNGELFF. DNA for the CDR3: TGTGCCATCAGCGACAGGGGATTGAACGGGGAGCTGTTTTTT. V usage is TRBV10-3 and J usage is TRBJ2-2, with 8 bases that match TRBD1. Trimming took 6 bases from V and 7 from J; bases not matched to a gene: 7. This CDR3 spans 14 amino acids. Germline CDR1 and CDR2: ENHRY and SYGVKD.

The table lists this clonotype with many counts. The rearrangement joins TRBV6-5 to TRBJ1-1; perhaps TRBD1 as D (5 bases). V gave up 3 bases and J gave up 0 bases, with 8 bases separating them. The CDR3 has 14 residues. Germline-derived CDR1 and CDR2 are MNHEY and SVGAGI. The CDR3 sequence is CASSYTRVNTEAFF. The CDR3 nucleotides are TGTGCCAGCAGTTATACCAGGGTGAACACTGAAGCTTTCTTT.

Many counts were recorded for this clonotype. One junction end does not reproduce the germline sequence, and a read error may be involved. The DNA for the CDR3 is TGTGCCAGCAGTTTAGCGGGGGAGCAGTACTTC. This encodes CASSLAGEQYF. This rearrangement joins TRBV5-1 to TRBJ2-7; 8 bases match TRBD2. Germline-derived CDR1 and CDR2 are SGHRS and YFSETQ. The CDR3 has 11 amino acids.